These T cell receptor beta chains were read from a single sample in a study of PD-1 blockade in classical Hodgkin lymphoma. Only in-frame clones appear in the TCRdb table, and some are missing; sequencing was by immunoSEQ multiplex PCR. The data hold 27,000 or so clones, with 70% to 80% observed a single time. The material was CD4+ T cells from blood, obtained at baseline. These receptors all stem from a human donor with classical Hodgkin lymphoma. CDR3s include the opening cysteine and the closing phenylalanine or tryptophan. A D gene is named only where the DNA matches it firmly. Only some rows state a clone size, as once, few, many or a class for expanded clones.

V	D	J	size	DNA	CDR3
TRBV5-4	TRBD1	TRBJ1-5	-	TGTGCCAGCAGCCCGAGACAGGGGGGTCAGCCCCAGCATTTT	CASSPRQGGQPQHF
TRBV5-1	-	TRBJ2-7	-	TGCGCCAGCAGCTTGGCCAGGGGTACTGCAGGCTCCTACGAGCAGTACTTC	CASSLARGTAGSYEQYF
TRBV30	TRBD1	TRBJ1-4	medium-sized	TGTGCCTGGACAAGAGGGACAGTCTATGAAAAACTGTTTTTT	CAWTRGTVYEKLFF
TRBV19	-	TRBJ1-6	-	TGTGCCAGTAGTATCGGCCAAAGAAATTCACCCCTCCACTTT	CASSIGQRNSPLHF
TRBV4-2	-	TRBJ2-1	-	TGTGCCAGCAGCCAAGTCGGCTCAACCTACAATGAGCAGTTCTTC	CASSQVGSTYNEQFF
TRBV29-1	TRBD1	TRBJ1-2	-	TGCAGCGGCCTGGACAGGGTCAACTATGGCTACACCTTC	CSGLDRVNYGYTF
TRBV28	TRBD1	TRBJ1-1	-	TGTGCCAGCCCCCCCCCAGGGGGAGGCACTGAAGCTTTCTTT	CASPPPGGGTEAFF
TRBV19	-	TRBJ1-1	few	TGTGCCAGTAGTCAGCTCGGGGACACTGAAGCTTTCTTT	CASSQLGDTEAFF
TRBV7-9	-	TRBJ2-1	-	TGTGCCAGCAGTTTTATAACCGGGGATGCGAATGAGCAGTTCTTC	CASSFITGDANEQFF
TRBV14	-	TRBJ1-6	few	TGTGCCAGCAGTCAGACGGGTTCACCCCTCCACTTT	CASSQTGSPLHF
TRBV6-1	TRBD1	TRBJ1-2	-	TGTGCCAGCAGCCGACAGGGAGACTATGGCTACACCTTC	CASSRQGDYGYTF
TRBV10-1	TRBD1	TRBJ1-4	-	TGCGCCAGCAGCCTGGGACAGAATGAAAAACTGTTTTTT	CASSLGQNEKLFF
TRBV5-1	-	TRBJ1-4	-	TGCGCCAGCAGCTTTACGGCCGCAACTAATGAAAAACTGTTTTTT	CASSFTAATNEKLFF
TRBV27	-	TRBJ1-1	-	TGTGCCAGCAGTCAACACAACACTGAAGCTTTCTTT	CASSQHNTEAFF
TRBV19	-	TRBJ2-2	-	TGTGCCAGTAGTATCGACAGTTCCTTGGGTGCGAAGCTGTTTTTT	CASSIDSSLGAKLFF
TRBV7-9	-	TRBJ1-5	-	TGTGCCAGCAGCCCGATAGGAAGTTTAAGCAATCAGCCCCAGCATTTT	CASSPIGSLSNQPQHF
TRBV7-2	-	TRBJ1-2	few	TGTGCCAGCAGCACATGGACAGCCTCTAACTATGGCTACACCTTC	CASSTWTASNYGYTF
TRBV5-1	-	TRBJ2-7	-	TGCGCCAGCAGCTTGGGGGCCGGGGGACAGAGGGCATGGGAGCAGTACTTC	CASSLGAGGQRAWEQYF
TRBV2	-	TRBJ2-3	-	TGTGCCAGCAGTGATCCGGGGAGAGGCCCCTTCGGTGATGATGATACGCAGTATTTT	CASSDPGRGPFGDDDTQYF
TRBV6-5	-	TRBJ1-3	-	TGTGCCAGCAGACAGGCCTACTCTGGAAACACCATATATTTT	CASRQAYSGNTIYF